This entry features one T cell receptor (beta chain) sequence. The antigen is undetermined. The data are from a study of cytomegalovirus exposure and HLA in healthy donors. General study results and limits: Associated with cytomegalovirus, according to the listing, were some 180 TCR beta chains. Researchers reported that a few CMV-associated chains were confirmed in vitro as CMV antigen-specific.

The CDR3 consists of 10 residues. The approximately 120-subject validation cohort, separate from the roughly 700-subject first cohort, included the donors. Measured with immunoSEQ multiplex PCR; TCRdb has only the in-frame clones, and not every one. This sample has about 140,000 clones, with less than 95% found just once. The source of this sequence is a young man in good health and CMV-seropositive. Sequencing was performed on PBMCs. The chain combines TRBV21-1 with TRBJ2-7; the D call TRBD2 from the table was never checked on the DNA. TRBV21-1 is termed a pseudogene. The CDR3 region is CPNGKNEQYF. In nucleotides, the CDR3 is TGTCCCAACGGGAAGAACGAGCAGTACTTC.